This TCR beta chain was obtained from a study of vaccination and CD4 T cells after COVID-19. By sample fraction, this clonotype is medium-sized. Its antigen is not known. With the Oncomine TCR Beta short-read assay, DNA from cultured CD4+ T cells was sequenced. TCRdb reprocessed the PCR reads with MiXCR, giving one entry per CDR3 protein. This table has thousands of distinct CDR3 sequences, 25% to 35% appearing once. The V end lost 1 base, the J end lost 4 bases, and 13 bases lay between the germline ends. The CDR3 contains 15 residues. Germline V gives CDR1 SGHVS, CDR2 FQNEAQ. Sample treatment: roughly ten-day PBMC culture with coronavirus spike peptide pools or control peptides (ViraFEST assay). Before the COVID-19 pandemic (2011-2018), CD4+ T cells were obtained from the unexposed donor.

Sequenced: CD4+ T cells from blood, cultured in vitro. This receptor was identified in a human donor in good health. The chain carries TRBV7-8 and TRBJ1-2, with a tentative D call TRBD1 (5 bases). CDR3 loop: CASSLVRELGYGYTF. The CDR3 bases are TGTGCCAGCAGCTTAGTCAGGGAGTTAGGCTATGGCTACACCTTC. The full variable domain, completed using reference TRBV7-8 and TRBJ1-2, is GAGVSQSPRYKVAKRGQDVALRCDPISGHVSLFWYQQALGQGPEFLTYFQNEAQLDKSGLPSDRFFAERPEGSVSTLKIQRTQQEDSAVYLCASSLVRELGYGYTFGSGTRLTVV.